This T cell receptor (beta chain) emerged from a study of molecular identifiers for immune sequencing clone quantification. General observations from the study: Detection of one spiked Jurkat cell's TCR RNA reportedly worked in one million naive cells. Clones exceeding 20 RNA copies carried over 98% of effector molecules but under 1% of naive-cell molecules.

TCRdb reprocessed the PCR reads with MiXCR, giving one entry per CDR3 protein. The sample yields just under 20,000 distinct CDR3 sequences, 20% to 25% seen once. Regarding this clonotype: As yet, its antigen is unknown. This may come from a read error, since a much larger clone is one base off.

With V trimmed by 7 bases and J by 4 bases, 10 bases remained unmatched. Germline assignment: CDR1 LNHDA and CDR2 SQIVND (reference sequence). The CDR3 sequence is 15 residues long. The origin of this receptor is a human donor in good health. Some libraries in this study had Jurkat cell RNA spiked in. What was sequenced was naive CD8+ T cells from blood, with Jurkat cell RNA spiked in. Noted subset: FACS-sorted CD8+CD4-CCR7+CD45RA+ naive T cells. The chain has TRBV19 and TRBJ2-1, with 7 bases identical to TRBD1. The CDR3 sequence: CASKVVGQLYNEQFF. As DNA, the CDR3 is TGTGCCAGTAAAGTGGTGGGACAGCTTTACAATGAGCAGTTCTTC.